The clone carrying this TCR beta chain was detected a few times. The germline gives CDR1 SNHLY, CDR2 FYNNEI. V was cut by 4 bases and J by 1 base, with 8 bases left in between. The CDR3 has 14 amino acids. TCRdb redid the calling of the PCR reads with MiXCR, one entry per CDR3 protein. The table shows approximately 40,000 distinct CDR3 sequences, with about 34% occurring only once. Time point denoted: late sampling 161 to 241 days after vaccination in a few convalescent patients. This sample was taken from a study of vaccination and CD4 T cells after COVID-19. This sample comprised CD4+ T cells from blood, obtained about 7 months after SARS-CoV-2 vaccination. The source of this sequence is a human donor who had recovered from COVID-19. This rearrangement joins TRBV2 to TRBJ2-1; TRBD2 is a possible D gene (6 bases). In DNA form, the CDR3 reads TGTGCCAGCAGTGCAGGGAGGTCCTACAATGAGCAGTTCTTC. Encoded protein: CASSAGRSYNEQFF.